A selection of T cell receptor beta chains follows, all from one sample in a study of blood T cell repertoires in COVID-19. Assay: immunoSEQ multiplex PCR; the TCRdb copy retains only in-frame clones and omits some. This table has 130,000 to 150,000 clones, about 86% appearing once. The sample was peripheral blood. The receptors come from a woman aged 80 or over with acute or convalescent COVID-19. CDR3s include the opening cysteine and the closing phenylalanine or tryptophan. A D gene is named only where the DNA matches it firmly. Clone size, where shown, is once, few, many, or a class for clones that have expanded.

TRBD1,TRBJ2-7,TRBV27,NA,CASSFAGGNGEQYF,TGTGCCAGCAGTTTCGCAGGGGGTAACGGCGAGCAGTACTTC
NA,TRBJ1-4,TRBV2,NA,CASSERGGPNEKLFF,TGTGCCAGCAGTGAAAGGGGCGGACCTAATGAAAAACTGTTTTTT
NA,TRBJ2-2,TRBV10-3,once,CAISKFLVGQQNTGELFF,TGTGCCATCAGTAAATTTCTTGTCGGACAGCAGAACACCGGGGAGCTGTTTTTT
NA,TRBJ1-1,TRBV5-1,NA,CASSTGRAQAFF,TGCGCCAGCAGCACGGGGAGGGCCCAAGCTTTCTTT
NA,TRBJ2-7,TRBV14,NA,CASSPLGGRILYEQYF,TGTGCCAGCAGCCCCTTAGGGGGACGGATTCTCTACGAGCAGTACTTC
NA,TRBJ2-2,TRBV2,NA,CASSETAGRTGELFF,TGTGCCAGCAGTGAAACGGCGGGGCGCACCGGGGAGCTGTTTTTT
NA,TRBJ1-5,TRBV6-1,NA,CASSEAPGTSRTF,TGTGCCAGCAGTGAAGCCCCCGGGACTTCAAGAACTTTT
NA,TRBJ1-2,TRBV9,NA,CASSVNPLQGIGGGYTF,TGTGCCAGCAGCGTAAACCCATTACAGGGTATTGGGGGCGGCTACACCTTC
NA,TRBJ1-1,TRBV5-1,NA,CASSFETGMNTEAFF,TGCGCCAGCAGCTTCGAGACAGGCATGAACACTGAAGCTTTCTTT
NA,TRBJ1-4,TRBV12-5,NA,CASGPARGREVKLFF,TGTGCTAGTGGACCGGCGAGGGGCCGGGAGGTAAAACTGTTTTTT
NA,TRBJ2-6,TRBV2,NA,CASSKEGSGANVLTF,TGTGCCAGCAGTAAGGAGGGCTCTGGGGCCAACGTCCTGACTTTC
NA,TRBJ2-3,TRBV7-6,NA,CASSSSMVAADTQYF,TGTGCCAGCAGCTCCTCCATGGTGGCAGCAGATACGCAGTATTTT
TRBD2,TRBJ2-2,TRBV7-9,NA,CASRPGLALPGELFF,TGTGCCAGCAGGCCCGGACTAGCTCTGCCCGGGGAGCTGTTTTTT
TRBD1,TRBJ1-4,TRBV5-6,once,CASSLGQGGEKLFF,TGTGCCAGCAGCTTGGGCCAGGGGGGAGAAAAACTGTTTTTT
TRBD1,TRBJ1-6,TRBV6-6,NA,CASNPGQATNSPLHF,TGTGCCAGCAACCCTGGACAGGCGACTAATTCACCCCTCCACTTT
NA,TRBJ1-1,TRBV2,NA,CASIGTSRRNTEAFF,TGTGCCAGCATCGGGACATCCAGGAGGAACACTGAAGCTTTCTTT
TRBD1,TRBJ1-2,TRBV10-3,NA,CAIQATGGPAVSYGYTF,TGTGCCATCCAGGCGACAGGGGGCCCTGCTGTGAGCTATGGCTACACCTTC
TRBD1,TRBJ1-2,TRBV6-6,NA,CASSTGVRYGYTF,TGTGCCAGCAGCACAGGGGTAAGGTATGGCTACACCTTC
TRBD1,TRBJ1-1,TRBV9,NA,CASSVLTGVTEAFF,TGTGCCAGCAGCGTCTTGACAGGGGTCACTGAAGCTTTCTTT
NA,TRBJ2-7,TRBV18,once,CASSPGHVYEQYF,TGTGCCAGCTCACCAGGCCACGTATACGAGCAGTACTTC
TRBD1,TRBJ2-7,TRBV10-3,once,CAISPDRASYEQYF,TGTGCCATCAGCCCCGACAGGGCGTCCTACGAGCAGTACTTC
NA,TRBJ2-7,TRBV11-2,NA,CASSQDGTYEQYF,TGTGCCAGCAGCCAAGACGGGACCTACGAGCAGTACTTC
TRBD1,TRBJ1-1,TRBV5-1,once,CASSSAQGANTEAFF,TGCGCCAGCAGCTCTGCTCAGGGGGCGAACACTGAAGCTTTCTTT
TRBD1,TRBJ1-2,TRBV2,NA,CASRGQGSYGYTF,TGTGCCAGCAGGGGACAGGGGAGCTATGGCTACACCTTC
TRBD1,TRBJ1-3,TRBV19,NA,CASCRQGTSSGNTIYF,TGTGCCAGTTGTAGACAGGGGACCAGCTCTGGAAACACCATATATTTT
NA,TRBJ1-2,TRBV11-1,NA,CASSLDSSRGYTF,TGTGCCAGCAGCTTGGACAGTTCGCGGGGCTACACCTTC
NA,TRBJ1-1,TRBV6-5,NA,CASSYSRETGNTEAFF,TGTGCCAGCAGTTACTCGAGAGAGACGGGTAACACTGAAGCTTTCTTT
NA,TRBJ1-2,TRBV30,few,CAWRVDRGGYTF,TGTGCCTGGAGGGTAGACAGAGGAGGCTACACCTTC
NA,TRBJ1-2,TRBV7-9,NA,CASSLQNRHGSGYTF,TGTGCCAGCAGCTTACAAAACCGACATGGGAGTGGCTACACCTTC
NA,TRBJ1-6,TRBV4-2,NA,CASSREGTTVNSPLHF,TGTGCCAGCAGCCGAGAGGGGACAACCGTCAATTCACCCCTCCACTTT
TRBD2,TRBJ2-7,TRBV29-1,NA,CSVGLAGREGQYF,TGCAGCGTTGGACTAGCGGGACGGGAGGGGCAGTACTTC
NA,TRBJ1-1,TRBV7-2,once,CASSSATGPGTEAFF,TGTGCCAGCAGCTCTGCCACAGGGCCGGGCACTGAAGCTTTCTTT
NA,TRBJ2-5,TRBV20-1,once,CSASPGQIQETQYF,TGCAGTGCTAGTCCTGGACAGATACAAGAGACCCAGTACTTC
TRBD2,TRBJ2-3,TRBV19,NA,CASMSTSKDTQYF,TGTGCCAGTATGTCGACTAGCAAAGATACGCAGTATTTT
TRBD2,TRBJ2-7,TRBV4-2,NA,CASSHERGSSYEQYF,TGTGCCAGCAGCCATGAGCGGGGGTCCTCCTACGAGCAGTACTTC
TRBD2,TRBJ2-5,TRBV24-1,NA,CATSDATSGGETQYF,TGTGCCACCAGTGATGCGACTAGCGGGGGGGAGACCCAGTACTTC
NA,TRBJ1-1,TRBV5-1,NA,CASSLGQKNTEAFF,TGCGCCAGCAGCTTGGGACAGAAGAACACTGAAGCTTTCTTT
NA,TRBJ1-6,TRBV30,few,CAWSVGGDSPLHF,TGTGCCTGGAGTGTTGGAGGGGATTCACCCCTCCACTTT
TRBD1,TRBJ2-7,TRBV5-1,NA,CASSSTQGDEQYF,TGCGCCAGCAGTTCAACTCAGGGGGACGAGCAGTACTTC
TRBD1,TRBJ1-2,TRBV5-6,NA,CASSPGGGTGSGYTF,TGTGCCAGCAGCCCCGGAGGGGGGACAGGGAGCGGCTACACCTTC
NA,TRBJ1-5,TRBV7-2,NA,CASSLAGVGNQPQHF,TGTGCCAGCAGCTTAGCAGGGGTAGGCAATCAGCCCCAGCATTTT
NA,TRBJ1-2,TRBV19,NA,CASSRGDFYGYTF,TGTGCCAGTTCCAGGGGCGATTTCTATGGCTACACCTTC
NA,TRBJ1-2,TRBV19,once,CASSISAERHGYTF,TGTGCCAGTAGTATAAGCGCCGAGAGACATGGCTACACCTTC